These 10 T cell receptor beta chains were all obtained from the same sample, sequenced in a study of blood T cell repertoires in COVID-19. TCRdb's table, derived via immunoSEQ multiplex PCR, lists solely in-frame clones and lacks some. Of roughly 440,000 clones listed, more than 70% are singletons. Source material: peripheral blood. These receptors all come from a woman aged 50 to 65 with COVID-19, enrolled during active disease.

Points on this clone: Other DNA sequences in the sample encode the same CDR3. DNA of the CDR3: TGTGCCAGCAGCCTTAACTCCTACGAGCAGTACTTC. It yields the protein CASSLNSYEQYF. This sequence joins TRBV7-9 and TRBJ2-7; D is uncertain. V was trimmed by 5 bases and J by 0 bases, leaving 5 bases between them. Germline-derived CDR1 and CDR2 are SEHNR and FQNEAQ (reference sequence). This CDR3 has 12 amino acids. Complete variable domain (other parts from reference TRBV7-9 and TRBJ2-7): DTGVSQNPRHKITKRGQNVTFRCDPISEHNRLYWYRQTLGQGPEFLTYFQNEAQLEKSRLLSDRFSAERPKGSFSTLEIQRTEQGDSAMYLCASSLNSYEQYFGPGTRLTVT.

This rearrangement joins TRBV5-6 to TRBJ1-1, with TRBD1 identical over 8 bases. CDR1 SGHDT and CDR2 YYEEEE come from the germline V gene. This CDR3 spans 15 amino acids. The V gene end was trimmed by 4 bases and the J gene end by 1 base; junction bases not matched to a gene: 6. The CDR3 DNA reads as TGTGCCAGCAGCGGTTCCGGGACAGGGAACACTGAAGCTTTCTTT. Translating it yields CASSGSGTGNTEAFF.

The chain is built from TRBV18 and TRBJ1-6; D possibly corresponds to TRBD1 (6 bases). V lost 2 bases and J lost 10, with 18 bases in between. The CDR3 sequence is 16 residues long. Germline V gene sequence: CDR1 KGHSH, CDR2 LQKENI. The CDR3 DNA reads TGTGCCAGCTCACCATTTACAGGGAGTTCGGAGTCACCCCTCCACTTT. Translating it yields CASSPFTGSSESPLHF.

V gene TRBV9 combines with J gene TRBJ2-2; D is ambiguous. Germline CDR1 and CDR2: SGDLS and YYNGEE. This CDR3 is 14 amino acids long. The germline V and J ends were trimmed by 0 bases and 4 bases, with 7 bases remaining between them. CDR3: CASSVARVTGELFF. The DNA of the CDR3 is TGTGCCAGCAGCGTAGCACGGGTCACCGGGGAGCTGTTTTTT.

This chain links TRBV18 with TRBJ1-1, with TRBD1 matching 7 bases. There are 16 residues in the CDR3. Germline CDR1 KGHSH, CDR2 LQKENI. After removal of 3 bases from V and 4 bases from J, the junction contained 11 bases not matched to a gene. The CDR3, as DNA: TGTGCCAGCTCACCCGACAGGGTAATAATAGGCACTGAAGCTTTCTTT. Encoded protein: CASSPDRVIIGTEAFF.

The V gene is TRBV5-6, the J gene TRBJ1-1, with D unclear. V was pared by 0 bases and J by 10 bases, with 16 bases between. Germline V gives CDR1 SGHDT, CDR2 YYEEEE. The CDR3 totals 14 residues. The CDR3 nucleotides are TGTGCCAGCAGCTTGGCCGGACTGGGATGGGGAGCTTTCTTT. This sequence encodes CASSLAGLGWGAFF.

V is TRBV24-1 and J is TRBJ2-2, with D maybe TRBD2 (5 bases). V lost 4 bases, J lost 2 bases, and 13 bases lay in between. The CDR3 runs to 16 residues. From germline, CDR1 is KGHDR and CDR2 SFDVKD. The CDR3 coding sequence is TGTGCCACCAGTGACTCCGTGGGGAGAAACACCGGGGAGCTGTTTTTT. It is translated as CATSDSVGRNTGELFF.

This chain uses TRBV11-2 with TRBJ1-1; 9 bases are shared with TRBD1. From germline, CDR1 is SGHAT and CDR2 FQNNGV. The CDR3 runs 15 residues. With V trimmed by 5 bases and J by 10 bases, 14 bases remained unmatched. The CDR3 protein is CASSLQTGTGWGAFF. As DNA, the CDR3 is TGTGCCAGCAGCCTCCAGACCGGGACAGGGTGGGGAGCTTTCTTT.

The V call is TRBV5-4, the J call TRBJ2-1, with TRBD1 matching 8 bases. Germline loops: CDR1 SGHNT, CDR2 YYREEE (reference sequence). The CDR3 is 14 amino acids. J lost 9 bases, V lost 2 bases, and 7 bases had no gene match. The CDR3 spells CASSFTTGGGEQFF. In nucleotides, the CDR3 is TGTGCCAGCAGCTTTACCACAGGGGGAGGTGAGCAGTTCTTC.

This chain links TRBV12-3 or TRBV12-4 with TRBJ2-7, with D tentatively TRBD1 (6 bases). Trimming took off 3 bases at V and 10 bases at J, with 13 bases between the two ends. The CDR3 is made up of 12 amino acids. CDR3 sequence: CASSFFQGSQYF. DNA for the CDR3: TGTGCCAGCAGTTTTTTTCAGGGGAGTCAGTACTTC.